This TCR beta chain is drawn from a study of neurological immune-mediated disorders. TCRdb passed the 5' RACE reads through MiXCR, listing each CDR3 protein once. The profile shows some 60,000 distinct CDR3 sequences, 3.5% of them singletons. This clonotype appeared many times. Its antigen is as yet unknown. The unsorted libraries originated from 2 million PBMCs that had been stored at -80 C. Study-level results: The repertoires of 18 of 34 multiple sclerosis patients fell into one related-CDR3 cluster (a possible signature) under phylogenetic grouping. None of the CDR3 amino acid sequences in expanded clones turned up in more than one subject, which points to private repertoires in all groups.

Per the germline V gene, CDR1 is SGDLS and CDR2 is YYNGEE. This CDR3 region has 17 residues. V lost 4 bases and J 3 bases, leaving 22 bases between the germline ends. The chain recombines TRBV9 with TRBJ1-2; D is uncertain. Source material: PBMCs. The TCR comes from a woman aged 30 to 39 with multiple sclerosis. CDR3 bases: TGTGCCAGCAGCCCTCCCACTTCGGCTAATCGTGACTATGGCTACACCTTC. This encodes CASSPPTSANRDYGYTF. Together with reference TRBV9 and TRBJ1-2, the CDR3 gives the full variable domain: DSGVTQTPKHLITATGQRVTLRCSPRSGDLSVYWYQQSLDQGLQFLIQYYNGEERAKGNILERFSAQQFPDLHSELNLSSLELGDSALYFCASSPPTSANRDYGYTFGSGTRLTVV.